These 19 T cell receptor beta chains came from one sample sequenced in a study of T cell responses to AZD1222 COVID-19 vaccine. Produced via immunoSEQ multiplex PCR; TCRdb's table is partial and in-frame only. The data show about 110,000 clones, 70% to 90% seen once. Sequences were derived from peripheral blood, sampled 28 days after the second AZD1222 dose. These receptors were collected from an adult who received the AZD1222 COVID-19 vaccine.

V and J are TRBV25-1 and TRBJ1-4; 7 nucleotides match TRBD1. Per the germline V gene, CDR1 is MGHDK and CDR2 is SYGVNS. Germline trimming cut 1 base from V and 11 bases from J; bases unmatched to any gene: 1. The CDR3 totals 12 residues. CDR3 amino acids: CASSEWDSKLFF. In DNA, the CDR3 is TGTGCCAGCAGTGAATGGGACAGTAAACTGTTTTTT.

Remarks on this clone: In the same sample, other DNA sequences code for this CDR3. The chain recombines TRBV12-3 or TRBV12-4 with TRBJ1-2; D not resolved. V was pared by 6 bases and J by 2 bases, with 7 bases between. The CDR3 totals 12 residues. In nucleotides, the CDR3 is TGTGCCAGCAGCCCGGAAAACTATGGCTACACCTTC. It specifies CASSPENYGYTF.

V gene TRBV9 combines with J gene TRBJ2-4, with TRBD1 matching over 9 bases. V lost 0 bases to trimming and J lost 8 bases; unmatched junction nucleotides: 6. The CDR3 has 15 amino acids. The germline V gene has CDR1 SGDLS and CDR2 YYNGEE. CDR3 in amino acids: CASSVGVQGADIQYF. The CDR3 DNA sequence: TGTGCCAGCAGCGTAGGGGTACAGGGGGCAGACATTCAGTACTTC.

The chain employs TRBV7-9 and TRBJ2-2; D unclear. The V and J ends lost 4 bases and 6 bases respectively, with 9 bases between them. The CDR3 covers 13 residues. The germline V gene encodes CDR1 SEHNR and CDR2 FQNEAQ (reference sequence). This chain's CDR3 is CASSYLAAGELFF. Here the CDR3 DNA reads TGTGCCAGCAGCTACTTGGCCGCCGGGGAGCTGTTTTTT.

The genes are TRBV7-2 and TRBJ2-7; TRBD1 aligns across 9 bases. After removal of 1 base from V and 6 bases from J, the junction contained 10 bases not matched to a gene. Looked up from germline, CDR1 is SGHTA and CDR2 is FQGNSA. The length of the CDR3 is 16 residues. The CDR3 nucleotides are TGTGCCAGCAGCTTAGGTTGGGGACAGGGACCCCTCGAGCAGTACTTC. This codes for CASSLGWGQGPLEQYF.

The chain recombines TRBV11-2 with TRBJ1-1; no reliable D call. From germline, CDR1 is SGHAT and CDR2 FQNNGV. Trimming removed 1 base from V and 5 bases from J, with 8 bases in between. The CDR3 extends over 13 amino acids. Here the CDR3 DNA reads TGTGCCAGCAGCTTAGGGGGTTGGACTGAAGCTTTCTTT. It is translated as CASSLGGWTEAFF.

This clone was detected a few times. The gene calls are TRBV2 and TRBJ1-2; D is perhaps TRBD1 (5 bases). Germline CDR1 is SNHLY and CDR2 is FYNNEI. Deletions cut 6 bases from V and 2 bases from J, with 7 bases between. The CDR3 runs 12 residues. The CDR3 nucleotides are TGTGCCAGCAGCCGGGACAACTATGGCTACACCTTC. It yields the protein CASSRDNYGYTF. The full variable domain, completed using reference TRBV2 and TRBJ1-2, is EPEVTQTPSHQVTQMGQEVILRCVPISNHLYFYWYRQILGQKVEFLVSFYNNEISEKSEIFDDQFSVERPDGSNFTLKIRSTKLEDSAMYFCASSRDNYGYTFGSGTRLTVV.

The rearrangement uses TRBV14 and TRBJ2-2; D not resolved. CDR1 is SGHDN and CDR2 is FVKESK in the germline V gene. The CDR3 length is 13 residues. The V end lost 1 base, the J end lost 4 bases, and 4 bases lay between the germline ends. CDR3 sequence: CASSQVITGELFF. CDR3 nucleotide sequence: TGTGCCAGCAGCCAAGTTATCACCGGGGAGCTGTTTTTT. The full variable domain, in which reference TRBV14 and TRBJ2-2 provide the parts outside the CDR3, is EAGVTQFPSHSVIEKGQTVTLRCDPISGHDNLYWYRRVMGKEIKFLLHFVKESKQDESGMPNNRFLAERTGGTYSTLKVQPAELEDSGVYFCASSQVITGELFFGEGSRLTVL.

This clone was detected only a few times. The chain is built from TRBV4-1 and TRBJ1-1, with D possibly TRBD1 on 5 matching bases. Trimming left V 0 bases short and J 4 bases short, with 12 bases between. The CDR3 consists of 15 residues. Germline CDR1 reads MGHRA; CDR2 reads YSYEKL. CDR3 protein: CASSQELQGATEAFF. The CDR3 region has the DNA TGCGCCAGCAGCCAAGAGTTGCAGGGTGCCACTGAAGCTTTCTTT.

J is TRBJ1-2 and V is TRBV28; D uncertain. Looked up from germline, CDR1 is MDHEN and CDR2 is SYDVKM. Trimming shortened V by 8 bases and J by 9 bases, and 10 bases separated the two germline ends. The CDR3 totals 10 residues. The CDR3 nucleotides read TGTGCCAGCGGGAGTAGGCGCTACACCTTC. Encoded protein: CASGSRRYTF.

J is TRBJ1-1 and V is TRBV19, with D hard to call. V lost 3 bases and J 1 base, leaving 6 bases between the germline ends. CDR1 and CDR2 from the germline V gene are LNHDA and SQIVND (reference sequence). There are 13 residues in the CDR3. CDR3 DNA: TGTGCCAGTAGTATTTATAGGAACACTGAAGCTTTCTTT. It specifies CASSIYRNTEAFF.

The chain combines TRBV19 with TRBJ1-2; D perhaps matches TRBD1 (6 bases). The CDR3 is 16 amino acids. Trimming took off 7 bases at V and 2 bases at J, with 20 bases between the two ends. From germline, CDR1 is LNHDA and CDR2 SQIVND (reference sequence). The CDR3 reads CASIGELGARNYGYTF. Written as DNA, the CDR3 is TGTGCCAGTATCGGGGAACTGGGGGCCCGAAACTATGGCTACACCTTC.

The DNA for the CDR3 is TGTGCCAGCAGCGGGGGCCTGCTCTCTGGAAACACCATATATTTT. Amino acids: CASSGGLLSGNTIYF. J is TRBJ1-3 and V is TRBV28, with D possibly being TRBD1 (6 bases). Germline V gene lookup returns CDR1 MDHEN and CDR2 SYDVKM. This CDR3 has 15 residues. The V end lost 6 bases, the J end lost 0 bases, and 12 bases lay between the germline ends.

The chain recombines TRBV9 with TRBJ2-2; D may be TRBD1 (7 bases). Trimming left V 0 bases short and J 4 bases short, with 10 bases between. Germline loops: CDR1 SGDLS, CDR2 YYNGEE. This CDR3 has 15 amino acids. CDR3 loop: CASSVAGGPTGELFF. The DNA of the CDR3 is TGTGCCAGCAGCGTAGCAGGGGGGCCCACCGGGGAGCTGTTTTTT.

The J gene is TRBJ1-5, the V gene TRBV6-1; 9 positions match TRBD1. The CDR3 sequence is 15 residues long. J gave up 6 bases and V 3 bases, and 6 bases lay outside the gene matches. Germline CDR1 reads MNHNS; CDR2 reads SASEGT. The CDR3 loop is CASSDAQGASQPQHF. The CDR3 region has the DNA TGTGCCAGCAGTGACGCACAGGGGGCCAGTCAGCCCCAGCATTTT.

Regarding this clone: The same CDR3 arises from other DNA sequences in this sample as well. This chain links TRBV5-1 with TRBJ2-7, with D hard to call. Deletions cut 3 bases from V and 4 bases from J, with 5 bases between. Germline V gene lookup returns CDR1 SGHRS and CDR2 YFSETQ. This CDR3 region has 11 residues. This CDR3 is CASSSGYEQYF. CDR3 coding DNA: TGCGCCAGCAGCTCTGGTTACGAGCAGTACTTC.

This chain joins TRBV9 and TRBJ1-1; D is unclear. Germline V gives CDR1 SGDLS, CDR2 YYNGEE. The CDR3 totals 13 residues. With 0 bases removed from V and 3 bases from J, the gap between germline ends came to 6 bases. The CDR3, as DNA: TGTGCCAGCAGCGTAGACGTGGACACTGAAGCTTTCTTT. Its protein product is CASSVDVDTEAFF.

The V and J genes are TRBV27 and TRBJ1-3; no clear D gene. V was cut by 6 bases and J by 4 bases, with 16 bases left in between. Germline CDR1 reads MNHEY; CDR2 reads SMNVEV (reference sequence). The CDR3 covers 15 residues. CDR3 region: CASRSGLRAGNTIYF. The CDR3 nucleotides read TGTGCCAGCAGATCCGGTTTGAGGGCGGGAAACACCATATATTTT.

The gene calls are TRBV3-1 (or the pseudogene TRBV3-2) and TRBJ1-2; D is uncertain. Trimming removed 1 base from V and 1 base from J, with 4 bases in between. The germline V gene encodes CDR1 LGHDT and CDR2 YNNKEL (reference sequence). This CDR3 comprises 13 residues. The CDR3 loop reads CASSQAINYGYTF. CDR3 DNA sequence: TGTGCCAGCAGCCAAGCGATTAACTATGGCTACACCTTC.